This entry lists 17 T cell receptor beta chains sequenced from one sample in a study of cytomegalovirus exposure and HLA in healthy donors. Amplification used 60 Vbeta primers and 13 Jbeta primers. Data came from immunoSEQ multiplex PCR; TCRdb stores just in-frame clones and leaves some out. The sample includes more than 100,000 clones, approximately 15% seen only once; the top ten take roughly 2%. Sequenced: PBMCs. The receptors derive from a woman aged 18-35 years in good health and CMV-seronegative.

The CDR3 coding sequence is TGTGCCAGCAGCTCATCGAAGCGGGAGGGAGAAGATACGCAGTATTTT. Residues: CASSSSKREGEDTQYF. V and J are TRBV7-3 and TRBJ2-3; 10 bases fit TRBD2. V shed 4 bases, J shed 5 bases, and the junction held 9 bases outside the gene matches. This CDR3 spans 16 amino acids. Looked up from germline, CDR1 is SGHTA and CDR2 is FQGTGA.

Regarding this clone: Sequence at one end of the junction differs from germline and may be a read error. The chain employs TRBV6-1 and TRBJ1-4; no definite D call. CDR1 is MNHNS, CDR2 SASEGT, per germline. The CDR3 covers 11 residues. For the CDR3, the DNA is TGTGCCACGACAACAAATGAAAAACTGTTTTTT. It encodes CATTTNEKLFF.

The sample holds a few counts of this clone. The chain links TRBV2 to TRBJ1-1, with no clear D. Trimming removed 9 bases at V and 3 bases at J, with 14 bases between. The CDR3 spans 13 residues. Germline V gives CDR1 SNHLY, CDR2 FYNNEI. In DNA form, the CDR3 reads TGTGCCAGTAAATCTATTCCCGACACTGAAGCTTTCTTT. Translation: CASKSIPDTEAFF.

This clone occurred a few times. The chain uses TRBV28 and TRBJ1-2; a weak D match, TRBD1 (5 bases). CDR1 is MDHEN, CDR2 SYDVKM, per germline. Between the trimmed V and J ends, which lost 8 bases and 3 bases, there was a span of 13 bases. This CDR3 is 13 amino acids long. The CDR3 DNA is TGTGCCAGCTCGAACAGGCGGCACTATGGCTACACCTTC. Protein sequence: CASSNRRHYGYTF.

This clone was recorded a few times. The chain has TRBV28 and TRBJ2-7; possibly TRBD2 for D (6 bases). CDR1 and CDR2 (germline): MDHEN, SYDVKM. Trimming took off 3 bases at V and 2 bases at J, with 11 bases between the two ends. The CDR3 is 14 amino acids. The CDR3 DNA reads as TGTGCCAGCAGTTTGCCGGGGGTGCCCTACGAGCAGTACTTC. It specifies CASSLPGVPYEQYF.

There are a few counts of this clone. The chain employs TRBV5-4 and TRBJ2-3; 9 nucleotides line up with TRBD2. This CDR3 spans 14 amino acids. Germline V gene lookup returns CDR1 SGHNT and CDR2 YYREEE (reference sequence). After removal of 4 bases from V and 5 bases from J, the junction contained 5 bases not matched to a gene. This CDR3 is CASSPKTSGDTQYF. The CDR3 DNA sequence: TGTGCCAGCAGCCCGAAGACTAGCGGAGATACGCAGTATTTT.

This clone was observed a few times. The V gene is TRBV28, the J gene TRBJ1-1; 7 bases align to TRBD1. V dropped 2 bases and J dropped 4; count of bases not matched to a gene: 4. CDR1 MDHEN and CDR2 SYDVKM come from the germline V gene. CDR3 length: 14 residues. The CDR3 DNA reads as TGTGCCAGCAGTTTAGGAGGGGGCGGCACTGAAGCTTTCTTT. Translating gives CASSLGGGGTEAFF.

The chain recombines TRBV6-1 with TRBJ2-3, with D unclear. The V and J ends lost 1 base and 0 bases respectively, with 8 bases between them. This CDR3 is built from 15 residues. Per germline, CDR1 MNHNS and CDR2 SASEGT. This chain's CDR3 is CASSEGLGSTDTQYF. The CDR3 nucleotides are TGTGCCAGCAGTGAAGGACTTGGAAGCACAGATACGCAGTATTTT.

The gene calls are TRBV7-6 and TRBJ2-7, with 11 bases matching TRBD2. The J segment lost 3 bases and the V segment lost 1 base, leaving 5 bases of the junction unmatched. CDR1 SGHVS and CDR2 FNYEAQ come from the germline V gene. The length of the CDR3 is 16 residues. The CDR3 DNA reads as TGTGCCAGCAGCTTAGATTCTGGGACTAGCGGCTACGAGCAGTACTTC. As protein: CASSLDSGTSGYEQYF.

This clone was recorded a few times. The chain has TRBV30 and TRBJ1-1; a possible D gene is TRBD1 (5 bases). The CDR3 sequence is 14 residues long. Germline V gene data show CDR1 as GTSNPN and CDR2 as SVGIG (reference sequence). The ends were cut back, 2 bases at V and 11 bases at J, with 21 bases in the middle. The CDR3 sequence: CAWSPGGAPVRAFF. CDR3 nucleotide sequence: TGTGCCTGGAGTCCAGGAGGGGCCCCCGTTAGGGCTTTCTTT.

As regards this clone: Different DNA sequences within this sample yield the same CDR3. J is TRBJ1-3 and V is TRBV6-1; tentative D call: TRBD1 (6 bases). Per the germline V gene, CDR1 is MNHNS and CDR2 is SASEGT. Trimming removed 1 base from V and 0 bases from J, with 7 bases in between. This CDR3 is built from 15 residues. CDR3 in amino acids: CASSEEQGSGNTIYF. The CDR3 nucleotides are TGTGCCAGCAGTGAAGAACAGGGCTCTGGAAACACCATATATTTT.

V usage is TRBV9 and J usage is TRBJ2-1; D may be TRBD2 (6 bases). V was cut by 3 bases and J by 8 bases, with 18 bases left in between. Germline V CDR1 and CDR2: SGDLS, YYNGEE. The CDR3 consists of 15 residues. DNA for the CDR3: TGTGCCAGCAGCGCCAGACTAGAGCCGGATGATGAGCAGTTCTTC. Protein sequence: CASSARLEPDDEQFF.

CDR3 loop: CASSHGGPRVGQPQHF. The CDR3 DNA follows: TGTGCCAGCAGCCACGGGGGACCGAGAGTGGGTCAGCCCCAGCATTTT. The chain employs TRBV7-9 and TRBJ1-5; possibly TRBD1 for D (5 bases). CDR1 and CDR2 (germline): SEHNR, FQNEAQ (reference sequence). The CDR3 runs to 16 residues. Trimming stripped 5 bases from V and 6 bases from J, with 20 bases between.

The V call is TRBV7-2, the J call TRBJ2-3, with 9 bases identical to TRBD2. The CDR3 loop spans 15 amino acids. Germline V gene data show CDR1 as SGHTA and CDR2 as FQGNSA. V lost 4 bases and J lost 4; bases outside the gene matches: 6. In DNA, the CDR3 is TGTGCCAGCAGCTATAGCGGGGGACGGGCAGATACGCAGTATTTT. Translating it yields CASSYSGGRADTQYF.

The CDR3 sequence is CSAWAGNTGELFF. The CDR3, as DNA: TGCAGCGCGTGGGCAGGGAACACCGGGGAGCTGTTTTTT. The V call is TRBV29-1, the J call TRBJ2-2; D is unclear. Between the trimmed V and J ends, which lost 7 bases and 1 base, there was a span of 10 bases. The V gene's germline CDR1 is SQVTM and CDR2 ANQGSEA. This CDR3 is built from 13 residues.

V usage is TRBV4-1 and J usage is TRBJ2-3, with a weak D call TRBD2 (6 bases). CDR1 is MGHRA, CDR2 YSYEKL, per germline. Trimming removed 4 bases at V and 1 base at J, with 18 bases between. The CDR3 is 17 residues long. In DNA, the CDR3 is TGCGCCAGCAGCCCCGTCGGGGGAGCGGGCCGCACAGATACGCAGTATTTT. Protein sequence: CASSPVGGAGRTDTQYF.

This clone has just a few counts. The CDR3 protein is CASSTTDRGHGYTF. The CDR3 DNA reads as TGTGCCAGCAGTACCACAGACAGAGGTCATGGCTACACCTTC. The rearrangement links TRBV2 to TRBJ1-2; D is possibly TRBD1 (5 bases). This CDR3 has 14 amino acids. Germline CDR1 SNHLY, CDR2 FYNNEI. The germline V and J ends were trimmed by 5 bases and 6 bases, with 16 bases remaining between them.